This TCR beta chain was retrieved from a study of blood T cell repertoires in COVID-19. Study background: The study drew acute and convalescent COVID-19 samples from the United States, Italy and Spain. The analysed material was cDNA or gDNA that came from T cells, B-cell-depleted T cells, or PBMCs.

Source study methods: Amplification from reference gene primers served as the basis for estimated nucleated cell counts. Using immunoSEQ multiplex PCR, the repertoire was profiled, and TCRdb retains in-frame clones only, with some absent. V, J and clone size derive from that table, while D and trimming were established from the DNA sequence. The sample shows about 160,000 clones, more than 60% of them seen only once. The germline gives CDR1 LNHNV, CDR2 YYDKDF (reference sequence). This CDR3 contains 14 residues. Trimming stripped 6 bases from V and 4 bases from J, with 14 bases between. This clonotype was sampled from a man aged 60 to 69 with acute or convalescent COVID-19. The J gene is TRBJ2-3, the V gene TRBV15, with D tentatively TRBD1 (6 bases). Sequenced material: peripheral blood. The CDR3 loop is CATRRAGDPDTQYF. DNA of the CDR3: TGTGCCACCAGGCGGGCAGGGGACCCAGATACGCAGTATTTT.